The 9 T cell receptor beta chains given below trace back to one sample, sequenced in a study of long-term antiretroviral therapy in people with HIV. Researchers report immunoSEQ v3.0 was run at survey level. Some clones are missing from TCRdb's copy, which holds only in-frame ones; the method was immunoSEQ multiplex PCR. The table records 28,000 or so clones, roughly 88% of them present only once. The starting material was unsorted PBMCs, obtained 0.5 years after starting antiretroviral therapy. These receptors were taken from a woman aged 18-29 years with HIV.

The V call is TRBV7-2, the J call TRBJ1-2, with D uncertain. The V gene's germline CDR1 is SGHTA and CDR2 FQGNSA. This CDR3 is 14 amino acids long. The V and J ends lost 5 bases and 4 bases respectively, with 14 bases between them. The CDR3 reads CASSPPPMGYGYTF. The CDR3 bases are TGTGCCAGCAGCCCACCCCCCATGGGCTATGGCTACACCTTC.

The chain is built from TRBV9 and TRBJ2-5, with 12 bases lining up with TRBD1. Germline loops: CDR1 SGDLS, CDR2 YYNGEE. The CDR3 length is 14 residues. V was pared by 4 bases and J by 4 bases, with 2 bases of the junction left unmatched. The CDR3: CASSMGQGAETQYF. CDR3 DNA sequence: TGTGCCAGCAGCATGGGACAGGGGGCAGAGACCCAGTACTTC.

The chain has TRBV27 and TRBJ2-6, with a possible D match to TRBD1 (6 bases). The CDR3 is made up of 16 amino acids. V dropped 4 bases and J dropped 2 bases, with 12 bases sitting between them. CDR1 and CDR2 (germline): MNHEY, SMNVEV (reference sequence). Here the CDR3 DNA reads TGTGCCAGCAGTTATGCACAGGGCGCTGGGGCCAACGTCCTGACTTTC. This translates into CASSYAQGAGANVLTF.

CDR3 in DNA: TGTGCCAGCAGTACTGGACAACATAATGAAAAACTGTTTTTT. Its translation: CASSTGQHNEKLFF. The chain uses TRBV6-9 and TRBJ1-4, with a weak D call TRBD1 (5 bases). Germline V gene sequence: CDR1 MNHGY, CDR2 SVAAGI. The CDR3 contains 14 residues. Trimming took off 5 bases at V and 4 bases at J, with 11 bases between the two ends.

Regarding this clone: An end of the junction does not agree with germline; a read error may underlie this. The gene calls are TRBV7-7 and TRBJ2-7, with D perhaps TRBD2 (5 bases). Per the germline V gene, CDR1 is SSHAT and CDR2 is FNYEAQ (reference sequence). The CDR3 has 14 residues. This CDR3 reads CASSFRWGDYEQYF. As DNA, the CDR3 is TGTGCTAGCAGCTTCCGTTGGGGAGATTACGAGCAGTACTTC. Complete variable domain (other parts from reference TRBV7-7 and TRBJ2-7): GAGVSQSPRYKVTKRGQDVTLRCDPISSHATLYWYQQALGQGPEFLTYFNYEAQPDKSGLPSDRFSAERPEGSISTLTIQRTEQRDSAMYRCASSFRWGDYEQYFGPGTRLTVT.

The CDR3 spells CARSLITDSPSPKGYGYTF. As DNA, the CDR3 is TGTGCCAGAAGCTTGATAACCGACAGCCCATCTCCTAAGGGCTATGGCTACACCTTC. The V gene is TRBV5-3, the J gene TRBJ1-2; possible D gene TRBD1, 5 bases. TRBV5-3 is reported as an ORF; its role is uncertain. V lost 1 base and J lost 4, with 26 bases in between. This CDR3 contains 19 residues.

This clone was detected a few times. The chain links TRBV5-1 to TRBJ2-7; 10 bases fit TRBD2. Germline loops: CDR1 SGHRS, CDR2 YFSETQ. This CDR3 is built from 15 residues. V dropped 0 bases and J dropped 3; count of bases not matched to a gene: 3. CDR3 bases: TGCGCCAGCAGCTTGGTATCTAGCGGGAGCTACGAGCAGTACTTC. It translates to CASSLVSSGSYEQYF.

This chain joins TRBV19 and TRBJ2-7; 8 bases are shared with TRBD1. J lost 0 bases, V lost 5 bases, and 6 bases had no gene match. The CDR3 covers 15 residues. CDR1 is LNHDA, CDR2 SQIVND, per germline (reference sequence). CDR3 nucleotide sequence: TGTGCCAGTAGTCCCAGGACAGGGATCTCCTACGAGCAGTACTTC. As protein: CASSPRTGISYEQYF.

The chain links TRBV19 to TRBJ1-5; no firm D call. The V end was cut by 8 bases, the J end by 0 bases, with 14 bases between. CDR1 and CDR2 from the germline V gene are LNHDA and SQIVND (reference sequence). The CDR3 extends over 15 amino acids. The CDR3 coding sequence is TGTGCCAGTCAGGACCGCTTCTATAGCAATCAGCCCCAGCATTTT. As protein: CASQDRFYSNQPQHF.